Listed below are T cell receptor beta chains from one sample, sequenced in a study of blood T cells in healthy people across ages. TCRdb recomputed calls from the 5' RACE reads with MiXCR, one row per CDR3 protein. This sample has about 1 million distinct CDR3 sequences, with 40% to 50% found just once. Material: blood. The origin of the receptors is a woman aged 55 to 70 in good health. CDR3s include the opening cysteine and the closing phenylalanine or tryptophan. A D gene is named only where the DNA matches it firmly. The size field is filled for only some rows; it gives once, few, many or a size class.

D	J	size	V	DNA	CDR3
.	TRBJ1-5	.	TRBV4-1	TGCGCCAGCAGCCAAGTTGCGGGCGCTAATCAGCCCCAGCATTTT	CASSQVAGANQPQHF
TRBD2	TRBJ2-7	many	TRBV6-6	TGTGCCAGCAGACCCCTTGGCGGGGGAAACTACGAGCAGTACTTC	CASRPLGGGNYEQYF
.	TRBJ2-5	.	TRBV6-5	TGTGCCAGCAGCCCATGGACGAGGAAGGAGACCCAGTACTTC	CASSPWTRKETQYF
TRBD2	TRBJ2-5	.	TRBV20-1	TGCAGTGCTGGCGGGGGAGGGCTAGCGGGAGAGTGGGATGAGCAGTACTTC	CSAGGGGLAGEWDEQYF
.	TRBJ1-2	.	TRBV11-2	TGTGCCAGCAGCTTAGATGATCGAGGGGGACGCCCCGGCTACTATGGCTACACCTTC	CASSLDDRGGRPGYYGYTF
TRBD1	TRBJ2-7	many	TRBV6-6	TGTGCCAGCAGTTACTCGAGGACAGGAACCTACGAGCAGTACTTC	CASSYSRTGTYEQYF
.	TRBJ2-2	.	TRBV20-1	TGCAGTGCTAGAAATAGCAGCTCATCCGGGGAGCTGTTTTTT	CSARNSSSSGELFF
.	TRBJ2-1	few	TRBV7-8	TGTGCCAGCAGCTTAGGGGACTATGAGCAGTTCTTC	CASSLGDYEQFF
TRBD2	TRBJ2-3	.	TRBV28	TGTGCCAGCAGTTTAATGAGGGGAGGGCGGCTCACAGATACGCAGTATTTT	CASSLMRGGRLTDTQYF
.	TRBJ2-7	.	TRBV20-1	TGCAGTGCTAGTTGGACTATTGTGGCGTACGAGCAGTACTTC	CSASWTIVAYEQYF
.	TRBJ2-7	.	TRBV7-7	TGTGCCAGCAGCTTAGAGCCGAGCGACGAGCAGTACTTC	CASSLEPSDEQYF
TRBD2	TRBJ2-1	.	TRBV20-1	TGCAGTGCTAGTGGGTGGGGAGGGCCGAGCTCCTACAATGAGCAGTTCTTC	CSASGWGGPSSYNEQFF
.	TRBJ1-2	.	TRBV20-1	TGCAGTGCTAGAGATAACAGGGATGGCTACACCTTC	CSARDNRDGYTF
.	TRBJ2-3	.	TRBV21-1	TGTGCCAGCAGCAAGAAGTTAGCATTAGATACGCAGTATTTT	CASSKKLALDTQYF
.	TRBJ2-2	once	TRBV9	TGTGCCAGCAGCGGGGGGGTAAGCGGGGAGCTGTTTTTT	CASSGGVSGELFF
TRBD1	TRBJ2-1	few	TRBV5-1	TGCGCCAGCAGCGTGGGGACAGTCAATGAGCAGTTCTTC	CASSVGTVNEQFF
.	TRBJ1-2	few	TRBV4-1	TGCGCCAGCAGCCAAGACCTTCCCCTGCCCGACGGCTACACCTTC	CASSQDLPLPDGYTF
.	TRBJ2-7	.	TRBV4-2	TGTGCCAGCAGCCAAGATTATCTTTACTCCTACGAGCAGTACTTC	CASSQDYLYSYEQYF
.	TRBJ2-7	.	TRBV29-1	TGCAGCGTTGGAACAGGGACACGGGAGCAGTACTTC	CSVGTGTREQYF
.	TRBJ2-7	few	TRBV4-1	TGCGCCAGCAGCCAAGATTGGGGCAGACAGCCCTACGAGCAGTACTTC	CASSQDWGRQPYEQYF
.	TRBJ1-2	few	TRBV7-8	TGTGCCAGCAGCTCCCGGACCGGGGGCCTCAGCGGCTACACCTTC	CASSSRTGGLSGYTF
TRBD2	TRBJ2-1	.	TRBV20-1	TGCAGTGGTAAGCGGGAGTTCACCTACAATGAGCAGTTCTTC	CSGKREFTYNEQFF
.	TRBJ2-5	few	TRBV28	TGTGCCAGCAGTCTTCCGCTACGGGAGCAGTACTTC	CASSLPLREQYF
TRBD2	TRBJ2-3	many	TRBV20-1	TGCAGTGCTAGAGGTCTAGCGGGGAGGTATTTT	CSARGLAGRYF
TRBD1	TRBJ2-2	.	TRBV2	TGTGCCAGCAGTGCGGACAGGGCGTGGGGAACCGGGGAGCTGTTTTTT	CASSADRAWGTGELFF
.	TRBJ2-2	.	TRBV15	TGTGCCACCTACGGGACCGGGGAGCTGTTTTTT	CATYGTGELFF
.	TRBJ2-2	.	TRBV29-1	TGCAGCGTTCGACTAGCAGGGGGATCCGGGGAGCTGTTTTTT	CSVRLAGGSGELFF
.	TRBJ2-1	once	TRBV4-2	TGTGCCAGCAGCCAAGACCCGGGGAGCTCCGACAATGAGCAGTTCTTC	CASSQDPGSSDNEQFF
.	TRBJ2-5	.	TRBV28	TGTGCCAGCAGTTTAGGCATGCCGGGGACCCAGTACTTC	CASSLGMPGTQYF
.	TRBJ2-5	.	TRBV9	TGTGCCAGCAGCGGCAGAGGGGGGGTGACCCAGTACTTC	CASSGRGGVTQYF
.	TRBJ2-7	.	TRBV28	TGTGTCAGCAAATCCACGGGAATCTCCTACGAGCAGTACTTC	CVSKSTGISYEQYF
.	TRBJ2-1	.	TRBV7-8	TGTGCCAGCAGCTTAGCAACCTGGGTCAATGAGCAGTTCTTC	CASSLATWVNEQFF
.	TRBJ1-1	many	TRBV29-1	TGCAGCGCTGGGGCAGTTATGAACACTGAAGCTTTCTTT	CSAGAVMNTEAFF
TRBD1	TRBJ1-1	few	TRBV7-3	TGTGCCAGCAGCCCCGGCGACAGGGGGGAAGCTTTCTTT	CASSPGDRGEAFF
TRBD1	TRBJ2-7	few	TRBV9	TGTGCCAGCAGCGTAGGACAGGGGACCTACGAAGAGCAGTACTTC	CASSVGQGTYEEQYF
.	TRBJ1-2	.	TRBV21-1	TGTGCCAGCAGCAAACTAACTGGGGGTAGTAGCTATGGCTACACCTTC	CASSKLTGGSSYGYTF
TRBD1	TRBJ2-3	few	TRBV5-1	TGCGCCAGCAGCTTGGGACAGGGGATTGCCACAGATACGCAGTATTTT	CASSLGQGIATDTQYF